This T cell receptor beta chain comes out of a study of blood T cell repertoires in COVID-19 (dated by TCRdb to 2020 to 2022). Background on the whole study: Samples covering the acute and convalescent phases of COVID-19 were provided by collaborators in the United States, Italy and Spain. The material from the prospective study consisted of cDNA or gDNA derived from T cells, B-cell-depleted T cells, or PBMCs. Deeply sampled blood TCRbeta repertoires from subjects exposed to, actively infected with, or recovered from COVID-19 were included in the dataset. The repertoires were released in a freely available public database intended as a resource for research on the immune response to SARS-CoV-2. The samples were drawn from two sources: the first 160 participants of the ongoing ImmuneRACE study, and 1,254 subjects contributed by 6 global collaborators. The sample metadata nearly always contained a de-identified subject ID, COVID-19 status, age in years and sex. Where HLA class I and class II types were available, the types were taken from metadata supplied by the sample provider, not from assay-based typing. Results and caveats for the whole study, not just this receptor: Clinical and demographic metadata were provided uncurated, with the amount varying by source and participant.

The immunoSEQ Assay, a bias-controlled multiplex PCR, was used to amplify TCRbeta CDR3 regions from genomic DNA. The original methods were these. Within the assay, amplification of reference gene primers was used to estimate how many nucleated cells each sample contained. Sequence reads were collapsed and filtered to measure the absolute abundance of every unique TCRbeta CDR3 rearrangement. For each sample, productive Simpson clonality was calculated by taking the square root of Simpson's diversity index across productive rearrangements. TCRdb took over this immuneACCESS table, retaining in-frame rearrangements with V and J assigned. Such tables are incomplete; in checked studies, under half of the missing clones stem from an unresolved V gene, and the remainder is unexplained. That table supplies the V and J calls and clone size; D and trimming were determined from the DNA. In all, the sample holds about 230,000 clones, and 84% of those were seen once. The biggest ten clones account for 1.4% of the sample.

Taken from the germline V gene, the CDR1 and CDR2 loops are ENHRY and SYGVKD. V lost 8 bases and J lost 7 bases; the stretch between them is 14 bases long. From the cysteine up to the phenylalanine, the CDR3 has a length of 12 residues. This entry keeps only the CDR3 DNA: 36 bases, framed from base 1. Samples from volunteer blood donors who had recovered from COVID-19 were contributed by a second Seattle source. Whole blood was collected in K2EDTA tubes by collaborating institutions according to the institutions' own protocols. For TCRbeta analysis, collaborators shipped samples in one of three forms: frozen whole blood, isolated PBMCs, or DNA extracted from either of those sample types. To note about this clone: Its antigen specificity is not known. No clone much larger than this one lies a single base away; base qualities are absent.

This sequence uses TRBV10-3 and TRBJ1-2; the D region possibly corresponds to TRBD1 (6 bases align). This clonotype was sampled from a woman aged 40 to 49 who had recovered from COVID-19. The sample consisted of peripheral blood. The bases are TGTGCCATCGGTATCACAGGGTCTGGCTACACCTTC. It encodes CAIGITGSGYTF.